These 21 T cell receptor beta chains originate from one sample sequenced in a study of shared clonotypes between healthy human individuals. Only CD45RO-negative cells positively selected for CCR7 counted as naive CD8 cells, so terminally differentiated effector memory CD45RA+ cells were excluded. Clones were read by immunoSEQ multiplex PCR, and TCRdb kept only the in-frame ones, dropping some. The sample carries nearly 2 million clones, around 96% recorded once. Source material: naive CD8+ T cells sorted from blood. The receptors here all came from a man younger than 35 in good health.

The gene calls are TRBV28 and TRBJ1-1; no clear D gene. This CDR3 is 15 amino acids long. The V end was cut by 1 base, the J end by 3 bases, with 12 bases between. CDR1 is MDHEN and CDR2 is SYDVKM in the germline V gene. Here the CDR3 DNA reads TGTGCCAGCAGTTTATATCGGGGTACGGACACTGAAGCTTTCTTT. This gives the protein CASSLYRGTDTEAFF. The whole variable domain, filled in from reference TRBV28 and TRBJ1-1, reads DVKVTQSSRYLVKRTGEKVFLECVQDMDHENMFWYRQDPGLGLRLIYFSYDVKMKEKGDIPEGYSVSREKKERFSLILESASTNQTSMYLCASSLYRGTDTEAFFGQGTRLTVV.

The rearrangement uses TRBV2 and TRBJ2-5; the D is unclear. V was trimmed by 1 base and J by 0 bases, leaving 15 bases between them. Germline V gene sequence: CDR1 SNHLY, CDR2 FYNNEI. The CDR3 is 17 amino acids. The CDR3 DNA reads TGTGCCAGCAGTGAAGGGCATGGTAACAGTCACCAAGAGACCCAGTACTTC. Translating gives CASSEGHGNSHQETQYF.

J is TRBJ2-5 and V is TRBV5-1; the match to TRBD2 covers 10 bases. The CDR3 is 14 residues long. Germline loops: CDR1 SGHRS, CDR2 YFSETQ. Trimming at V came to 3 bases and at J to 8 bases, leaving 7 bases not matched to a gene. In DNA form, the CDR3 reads TGCGCCAGCAGCTGGACTAGCGGCGCCGATACCCAGTACTTC. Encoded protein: CASSWTSGADTQYF.

Written as DNA, the CDR3 is TGTGCCAGCAGCTTGTCCGGCGGGGGAAATGAGCAGTTCTTC. It specifies CASSLSGGGNEQFF. V is TRBV5-6 and J is TRBJ2-1; 7 bases match TRBD2. Trimming cost V 1 base and J 7 bases; bases outside gene matches: 5. The CDR3 runs to 14 residues. Germline CDR1 and CDR2: SGHDT and YYEEEE.

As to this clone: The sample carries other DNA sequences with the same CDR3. This chain's CDR3 is CASSRTGGSYEQYF. In nucleotides, the CDR3 is TGTGCCAGCAGTAGAACGGGGGGCTCCTACGAGCAGTACTTC. This chain joins TRBV7-9 and TRBJ2-7, with 7 bases aligning to TRBD2. CDR3 size: 14 residues. Germline V gene data show CDR1 as SEHNR and CDR2 as FQNEAQ (reference sequence). J was trimmed by 0 bases and V by 6 bases; bases with no gene match: 5.

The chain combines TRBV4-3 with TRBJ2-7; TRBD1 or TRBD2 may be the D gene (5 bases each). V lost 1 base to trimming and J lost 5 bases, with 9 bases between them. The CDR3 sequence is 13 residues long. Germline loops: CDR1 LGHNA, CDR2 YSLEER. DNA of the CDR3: TGCGCCAGCAGCCAAGGAGGGACCCACGAGCAGTACTTC. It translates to CASSQGGTHEQYF.

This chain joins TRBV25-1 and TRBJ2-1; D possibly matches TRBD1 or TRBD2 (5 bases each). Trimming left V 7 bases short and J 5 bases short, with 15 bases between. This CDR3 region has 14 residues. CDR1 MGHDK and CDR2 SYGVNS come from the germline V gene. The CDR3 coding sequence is TGTGCCAGCACTGGGACCTTTGGAGACAATGAGCAGTTCTTC. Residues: CASTGTFGDNEQFF.

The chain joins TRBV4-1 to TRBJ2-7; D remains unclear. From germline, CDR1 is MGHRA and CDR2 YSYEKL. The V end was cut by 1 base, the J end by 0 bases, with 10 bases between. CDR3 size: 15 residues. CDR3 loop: CASSQGLHGSYEQYF. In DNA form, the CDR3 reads TGCGCCAGCAGCCAAGGTCTACACGGCTCCTACGAGCAGTACTTC.

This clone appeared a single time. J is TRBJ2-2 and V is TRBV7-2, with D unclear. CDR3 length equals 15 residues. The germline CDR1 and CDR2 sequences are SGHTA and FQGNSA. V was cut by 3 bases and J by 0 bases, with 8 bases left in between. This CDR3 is CASSFLDANTGELFF. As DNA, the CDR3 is TGTGCCAGCAGCTTTCTAGACGCGAACACCGGGGAGCTGTTTTTT.

CDR3 sequence (DNA): TGTGCCAGCAGCTTAGGGGGGGCGACTGAAGCTTTCTTT. It is translated as CASSLGGATEAFF. This chain links TRBV7-6 with TRBJ1-1; a possible D gene is TRBD1 (6 bases). The V end lost 1 base, the J end lost 5 bases, and 8 bases lay between the germline ends. There are 13 residues in the CDR3. Per the germline V gene, CDR1 is SGHVS and CDR2 is FNYEAQ.

In DNA form, the CDR3 reads TGTGCCAGCAGCCCCGTCGGGGCTGGAAGGGACGAGCAGTACTTC. Translation: CASSPVGAGRDEQYF. The chain is built from TRBV6-5 and TRBJ2-7; D possibly matches TRBD1 or TRBD2 (5 bases each). Germline CDR1 reads MNHEY; CDR2 reads SVGAGI. V was cut by 6 bases and J by 5 bases, with 20 bases left in between. The CDR3 runs 15 residues.

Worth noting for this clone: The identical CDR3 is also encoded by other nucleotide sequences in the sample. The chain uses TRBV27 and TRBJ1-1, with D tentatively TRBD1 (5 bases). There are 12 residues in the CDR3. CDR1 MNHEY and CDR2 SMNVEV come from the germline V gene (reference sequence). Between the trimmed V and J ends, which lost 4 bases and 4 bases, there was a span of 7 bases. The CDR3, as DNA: TGTGCCAGCAGTTCGGGGACCACTGAAGCTTTCTTT. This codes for CASSSGTTEAFF.

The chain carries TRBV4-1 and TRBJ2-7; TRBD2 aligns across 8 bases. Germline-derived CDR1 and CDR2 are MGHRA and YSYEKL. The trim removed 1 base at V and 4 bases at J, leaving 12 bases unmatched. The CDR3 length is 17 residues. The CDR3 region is CASSQVDSGSSGYEQYF. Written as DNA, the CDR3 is TGCGCCAGCAGCCAAGTAGACAGCGGGAGTAGTGGGTACGAGCAGTACTTC.

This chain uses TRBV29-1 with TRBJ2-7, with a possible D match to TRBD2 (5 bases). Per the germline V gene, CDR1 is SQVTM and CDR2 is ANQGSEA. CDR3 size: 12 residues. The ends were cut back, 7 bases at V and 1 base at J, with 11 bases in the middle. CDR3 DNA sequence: TGCAGCGCCGAGGGCGAATCCTACGAGCAGTACTTC. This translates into CSAEGESYEQYF.

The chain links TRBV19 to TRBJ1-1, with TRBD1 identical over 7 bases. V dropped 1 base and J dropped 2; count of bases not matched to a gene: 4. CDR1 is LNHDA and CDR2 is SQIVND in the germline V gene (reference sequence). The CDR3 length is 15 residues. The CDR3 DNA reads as TGTGCCAGTAGTATAGTTCCAGGGGGAAACACTGAAGCTTTCTTT. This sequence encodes CASSIVPGGNTEAFF.

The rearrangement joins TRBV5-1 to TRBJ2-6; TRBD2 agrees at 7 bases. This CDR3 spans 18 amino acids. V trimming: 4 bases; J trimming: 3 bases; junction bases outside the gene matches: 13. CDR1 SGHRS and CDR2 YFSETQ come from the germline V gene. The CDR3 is CASSAGAGRAGGANVLTF. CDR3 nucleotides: TGCGCCAGCAGCGCAGGAGCAGGGAGGGCCGGTGGGGCCAACGTCCTGACTTTC.

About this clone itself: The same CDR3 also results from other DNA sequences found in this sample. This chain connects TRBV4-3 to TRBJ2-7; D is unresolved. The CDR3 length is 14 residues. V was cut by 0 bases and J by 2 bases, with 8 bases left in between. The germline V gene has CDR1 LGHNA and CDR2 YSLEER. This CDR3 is CASSQDVGAYEQYF. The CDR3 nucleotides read TGCGCCAGCAGCCAAGACGTCGGAGCCTACGAGCAGTACTTC.

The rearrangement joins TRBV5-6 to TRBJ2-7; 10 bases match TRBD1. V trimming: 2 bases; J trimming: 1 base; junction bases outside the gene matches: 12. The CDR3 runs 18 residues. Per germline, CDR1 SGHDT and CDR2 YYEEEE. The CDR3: CASSLSGQGTLISYEQYF. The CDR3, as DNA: TGTGCCAGCAGCTTATCGGGACAGGGGACACTAATATCCTACGAGCAGTACTTC.

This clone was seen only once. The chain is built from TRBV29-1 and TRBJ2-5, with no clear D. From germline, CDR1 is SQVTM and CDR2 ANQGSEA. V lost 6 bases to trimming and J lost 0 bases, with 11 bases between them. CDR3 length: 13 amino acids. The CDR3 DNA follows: TGCAGCGTATGGTTGGCGCACCAAGAGACCCAGTACTTC. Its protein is CSVWLAHQETQYF.

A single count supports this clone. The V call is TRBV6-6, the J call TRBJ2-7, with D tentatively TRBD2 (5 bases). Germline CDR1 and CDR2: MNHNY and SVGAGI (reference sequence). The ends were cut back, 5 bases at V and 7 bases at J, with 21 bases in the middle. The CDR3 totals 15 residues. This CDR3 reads CASSPVMGALWEQYF. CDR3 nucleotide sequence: TGTGCCAGCAGTCCCGTTATGGGAGCCTTGTGGGAGCAGTACTTC.

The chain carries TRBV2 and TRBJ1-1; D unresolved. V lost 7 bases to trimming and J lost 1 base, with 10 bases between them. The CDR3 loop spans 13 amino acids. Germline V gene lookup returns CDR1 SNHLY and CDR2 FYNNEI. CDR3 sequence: CASIPGGNTEAFF. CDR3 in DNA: TGTGCCAGCATCCCAGGTGGGAACACTGAAGCTTTCTTT.